This T cell receptor (beta chain) was documented in a study of shared clonotypes between healthy human individuals (dated by TCRdb to the early 2020s). A note on the overall study: The cohort included a few men and a couple of women between 18 and 49 years of age. To estimate repertoire size and how much clonotype sharing occurs between individuals, the study deeply sequenced the blood TCR repertoires of several healthy adults. For each donor, CD4 naive and CD4 memory were each run on three plates, CD8 naive on two plates, and CD8 memory on one plate. Libraries were prepared and TCR repertoires were sequenced by different laboratories using diverse techniques, in order to increase sequencing depth and limit assay-specific biases. Each donor's leukapheresis produced roughly between roughly 0.85 and 10 billion PBMCs.

TCR CDR3 regions were amplified from genomic DNA by multiplex PCR using the deep immunoSEQ assay. For each cell subset, the extracted genomic DNA was distributed evenly across all wells of several immunoSEQ 96-well plates, and each plate served as one replicate. For sorted subsets, about 200 ng genomic DNA, equal to 25,000 to 35,000 T cell genomes, was loaded into each replicate PCR. The purified libraries were quantified using a Qubit 3.0 fluorometer, sized with a Bioanalyzer 2100, and then quantified again using the KAPA Library Quantification kit. Each immunoSEQ 96-well plate was sequenced on its own single-read 150-cycle Illumina NextSeq 550 flow cell. The study's own analysis went as follows. Because the immunoSEQ output held only junctional sequences and lacked quality scores, the filtering could not match the filtering applied to full-length reads. Sequences were annotated with PyIR, a Python wrapper for IgBLAST v1.9, and V/J genes and CDR3 were assigned using IMGT germline references. Any read was removed if the V/J assignment was weak (E-value above 1e-6), the CDR3 was missing, or the read contained stop codons, out-of-frame junctions, or ambiguous translated residues. V3J clonotypes were defined by identical inferred V gene, J gene, and CDR3 amino acid sequence. To compute the percentage overlap between repertoires, the number of shared unique clonotypes was divided by the size of the smaller repertoire. Richness of each repertoire was evaluated using RTK rarefaction, the Chao1 estimator, and Recon v2.1 estimates of unobserved clonotypes. Generation probabilities for all TCRbeta clonotypes obtained by the gDNA method from four donors were computed using OLGA. As stored in TCRdb, this immuneACCESS dataset retains in-frame rearrangements with V and J assigned. A fraction of the clones does not appear; measured against another copy, unresolved V genes explain less than half of the discrepancy, and the remainder lacks a known reason. Clone size and the V and J calls come from that table; the DNA yielded D and trimming. In this sample the table shows over 1.5 million clones, 98% of which occur a single time. 0.4% to 0.55% of the sample comes from the top ten.

Note on this clone: It has no known antigen specificity. No base quality values were provided; no much bigger clone lies one nucleotide off.

Its CDR3 holds 17 amino acids, cysteine through phenylalanine. Here the CDR3 DNA is all that survives: 51 bases in frame from base 1. V is cut back by 6 bases and J by 3 bases, with 14 bases in the junction unmatched. CDR1 MDHEN and CDR2 SYDVKM were looked up in the germline V gene. Here is what the overall study found, with its caveats: Clonotypes shared by all four sorted-subset donors showed higher generation probabilities than non-shared clonotypes. Across a handful of donors, approximately 4.9% of naive CD4, approximately 4% of naive CD8, 2.3% of memory CD4, and under 0.45% of memory CD8 clonotypes were shared. Incomplete sequencing was indicated by rarefaction of sorted-subset datasets, despite the large sequencing depth. Only blood was sampled, and tissue TCR repertoires likely differ from those in blood. Naive subsets generally had larger estimated clonotype richness than memory subsets. The genetic and exposure-history diversity represented was limited by the small number of donors. Pairwise subsampling led to the expectation that sequencing depth would affect the degree of clonotype sharing among donors.

Donors were healthy HIV-negative adults with no recently reported acute infections or vaccinations. All donors were Caucasian adults living in Nashville, Tennessee, USA. Magnetic negative selection was used to enrich CD4+ T cells, after which naive cells were positively selected on CD45RA and the negative fraction became the memory subset. After blood collection by leukapheresis, PBMCs were isolated using Ficoll-Histopaque density gradient centrifugation and then cryopreserved in the vapor phase of liquid nitrogen. Analytical flow cytometry was used to check the purity and quantity of every magnetically sorted T cell population. Genomic DNA was isolated from each sorted fraction and quantified by UV absorbance on a Nanodrop 2000c.

This receptor chain uses TRBV28 and TRBJ1-5; the central 7 bases match TRBD1. The TCR originated in a man aged 25-40 years in good health. The source material was naive CD4+ T cells sorted from blood. This specimen's cell subset or site label, per the study, means: CD45RA+ positively selected. In nucleotide form, the sequence is TGTGCCAGCAGCCATTACCCCGACAGGGTCGACAATCAGCCCCAGCATTTT. Translation gives CASSHYPDRVDNQPQHF.